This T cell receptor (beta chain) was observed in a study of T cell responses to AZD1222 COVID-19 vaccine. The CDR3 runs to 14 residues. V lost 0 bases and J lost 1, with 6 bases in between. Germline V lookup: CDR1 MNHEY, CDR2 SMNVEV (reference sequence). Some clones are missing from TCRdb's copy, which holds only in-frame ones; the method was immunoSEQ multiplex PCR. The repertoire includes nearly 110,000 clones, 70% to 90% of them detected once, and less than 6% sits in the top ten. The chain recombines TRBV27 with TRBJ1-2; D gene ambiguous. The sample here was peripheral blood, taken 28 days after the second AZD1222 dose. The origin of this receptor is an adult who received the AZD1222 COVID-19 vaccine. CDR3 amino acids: CASSLSRSNYGYTF. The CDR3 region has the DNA TGTGCCAGCAGTTTATCGCGCAGTAACTATGGCTACACCTTC.